This T cell receptor beta chain was observed in a study of long-term antiretroviral therapy in people with HIV. Survey-level immunoSEQ v3.0 assays were run. Profiling relied on immunoSEQ multiplex PCR, and the TCRdb table lists in-frame clones only, not all of them. The sample holds 20,000 to 25,000 clones, approximately 77% seen once. CDR3 size: 15 residues. The V end lost 1 base, the J end lost 10 bases, and 20 bases lay between the germline ends. Germline V gene data show CDR1 as LGHNA and CDR2 as YNFKEQ. Specimen: unsorted PBMCs, collected around 2.4 years after starting antiretroviral therapy. The TCR originated in a man aged 40-50 years with HIV. V usage is TRBV4-2 and J usage is TRBJ2-7; maybe TRBD2 (6 bases). In DNA form, the CDR3 reads TGTGCCAGCAGCCAAGGGCGGTCACCGCCGGGAGAACAGTACTTC. This encodes CASSQGRSPPGEQYF.